A selection of T cell receptor beta chains follows, all from one sample in a study of T cell repertoires in cytomegalovirus infection. A single record per CDR3 protein comes from TCRdb applying MiXCR to the reads. The repertoire holds around 280,000 distinct CDR3 sequences, with roughly a tenth as singletons. Sequencing was done on a sample of PBMCs. These receptor sequences come from a human donor in good health (CMV status not recorded). Some clones in this sample may be carry-over from other donors' samples. CDR3s include the opening cysteine and the closing phenylalanine or tryptophan. The D gene is left open where the match is weak. The size of a clone is reported for some rows only, either as once, few or many, or as a class for expanded clones.

V gene	clone size	D gene	J gene	CDR3 protein	CDR3 DNA
TRBV5-1	many	NA	TRBJ1-2	CASSLGTIVNYGYTF	TGCGCCAGCAGCTTGGGGACAATAGTTAACTATGGCTACACCTTC
TRBV20-1	many	TRBD1	TRBJ1-2	CSARLDQTGFNGYTF	TGCAGTGCTAGGTTGGATCAGACAGGGTTCAATGGCTACACCTTC
TRBV5-1	many	NA	TRBJ2-7	CASSPGAGAIYEQYF	TGCGCCAGCAGCCCTGGGGCAGGAGCTATCTACGAGCAGTACTTC
TRBV12-3/TRBV12-4	few	NA	TRBJ1-2	CASSFGRSLYGYTF	TGTGCCAGCAGTTTTGGCAGAAGTCTCTATGGCTACACCTTC
TRBV2	many	TRBD1	TRBJ1-2	CASSPRQGNYGYTF	TGTGCCAGCAGCCCCCGACAGGGGAACTATGGCTACACCTTC
TRBV2	few	TRBD2	TRBJ2-3	CASRGLAGARDTQYF	TGTGCCAGCAGGGGACTAGCGGGGGCCCGCGATACGCAGTATTTT
TRBV5-1	NA	NA	TRBJ1-4	CASSLGPSGTTNEKLFF	TGCGCCAGCAGCTTGGGGCCGTCGGGGACAACTAATGAAAAACTGTTTTTT
TRBV2	many	NA	TRBJ2-3	CASSQTQGWYSTDTQYF	TGTGCCAGCAGCCAAACACAGGGTTGGTATAGCACAGATACGCAGTATTTT
TRBV7-2	many	NA	TRBJ2-5	CASSFDGGAGETQYF	TGTGCCAGCAGCTTCGATGGGGGCGCAGGAGAGACCCAGTACTTC
TRBV28	many	NA	TRBJ1-1	CASISTENTEAFF	TGTGCCAGCATTTCCACAGAGAACACTGAAGCTTTCTTT
TRBV7-6	few	NA	TRBJ1-2	CASSLGAGLHYGYTF	TGTGCCAGCAGCTTAGGAGCAGGGCTACACTATGGCTACACCTTC
TRBV7-7	many	NA	TRBJ1-3	CASSAGGPGNTIYF	TGTGCTAGCAGCGCCGGGGGTCCTGGAAACACCATATATTTT
TRBV6-4	many	NA	TRBJ2-3	CASSDSGTSSTDTQYF	TGTGCCAGCAGTGACTCGGGGACTTCTAGCACAGATACGCAGTATTTT
TRBV7-9	many	NA	TRBJ2-2	CASSSYTVDTGELFF	TGTGCCAGCAGCTCCTACACGGTGGACACCGGGGAGCTGTTTTTT
TRBV29-1	NA	TRBD1	TRBJ1-2	CSVEDRGQGNNYGYTF	TGCAGCGTTGAAGATAGGGGACAGGGGAATAACTATGGCTACACCTTC
TRBV7-2	many	NA	TRBJ1-4	CASSLTVTNEKLFF	TGTGCCAGCAGCTTGACGGTTACTAATGAAAAACTGTTTTTT
TRBV29-1	few	NA	TRBJ2-3	CSVEGVLTDTQYF	TGCAGCGTTGAGGGGGTCCTCACAGATACGCAGTATTTT
TRBV6-5	many	NA	TRBJ2-2	CASSSRRSSQNTGELFF	TGTGCCAGCAGTTCCAGACGTAGCTCGCAGAACACCGGGGAGCTGTTTTTT
TRBV2	NA	NA	TRBJ2-4	CASSGDVLAKNIQYF	TGTGCCAGCAGCGGGGACGTCCTAGCCAAAAACATTCAGTACTTC
TRBV28	many	NA	TRBJ1-5	CASTKLRGNGPQHF	TGTGCCAGCACCAAGCTCCGGGGAAATGGACCCCAGCATTTT
TRBV5-1	many	NA	TRBJ2-3	CASSLNGGAVTDTQYF	TGCGCCAGCAGCTTAAATGGGGGCGCGGTCACAGATACGCAGTATTTT
TRBV29-1	many	NA	TRBJ2-5	CSVEVAETQYF	TGCAGCGTTGAGGTCGCGGAGACCCAGTACTTC
TRBV29-1	many	TRBD1	TRBJ2-7	CSVEGTGTYEQYF	TGCAGCGTTGAGGGGACAGGGACCTACGAGCAGTACTTC
TRBV20-1	few	TRBD1	TRBJ1-5	CSARSQTGQNQPQHF	TGCAGTGCTAGATCACAGACAGGGCAAAATCAGCCCCAGCATTTT
TRBV12-3/TRBV12-4	many	NA	TRBJ2-5	CASSLRGGQETQYF	TGTGCCAGCAGTCTAAGGGGCGGCCAAGAGACCCAGTACTTC
TRBV29-1	few	TRBD1	TRBJ1-5	CSVKTGGSNQPQHF	TGCAGCGTTAAAACAGGGGGAAGCAATCAGCCCCAGCATTTT
TRBV29-1	many	NA	TRBJ2-5	CSVGRDSRETQYF	TGCAGCGTTGGGCGGGATAGTCGGGAGACCCAGTACTTC
TRBV7-9	many	NA	TRBJ1-1	CASAEGLTEAFF	TGTGCCAGCGCGGAAGGGCTAACTGAAGCTTTCTTT
TRBV9	NA	NA	TRBJ1-1	CVSSVGKKTEAFF	TGTGTCAGCAGCGTAGGAAAAAAGACTGAAGCTTTCTTT
TRBV18	NA	NA	TRBJ2-5	CASSPATSAETQYF	TGTGCCAGCTCACCCGCGACTAGTGCTGAGACCCAGTACTTC
TRBV20-1	few	TRBD1	TRBJ1-1	CSARDGTGGGNTEAFF	TGCAGTGCTAGAGATGGGACAGGGGGCGGGAACACTGAAGCTTTCTTT